A single sample gave rise to the 5 T cell receptor beta chains below, sequenced in a study of cytomegalovirus exposure and HLA in healthy donors. The PCR used 60 Vbeta and 13 Jbeta primers. Profiled with immunoSEQ multiplex PCR; TCRdb holds only in-frame clones, not every one. The sample contains 130,000 or so clones, under 85% of which appear only once. The sequenced sample was PBMCs. All receptors come from a man aged 25-45 years in good health and CMV-seronegative.

The genes are TRBV6-5 and TRBJ1-5; possibly TRBD1 for D (6 bases). Per the germline V gene, CDR1 is MNHEY and CDR2 is SVGAGI. The CDR3 is made up of 12 amino acids. The V and J ends lost 6 bases and 5 bases respectively, with 8 bases between them. CDR3 loop: CASRHRDQPQHF. The CDR3 region has the DNA TGTGCCAGCAGGCACAGGGATCAGCCCCAGCATTTT.

The chain is built from TRBV5-6 and TRBJ2-2, with a possible D match to TRBD2 (5 bases). There are 15 residues in the CDR3. The germline gives CDR1 SGHDT, CDR2 YYEEEE. Trimming took off 4 bases at V and 7 bases at J, with 17 bases between the two ends. The CDR3 nucleotides read TGTGCCAGCAGCCTGGACGGGGTAATGGTCGGGGAGCTGTTTTTT. Its translation: CASSLDGVMVGELFF.

This clone was detected a few times. The chain employs TRBV30 and TRBJ1-2; D is undetermined. V gave up 0 bases and J gave up 13 bases, with 12 bases separating them. The CDR3 sequence is 11 residues long. Germline CDR1 reads GTSNPN; CDR2 reads SVGIG (reference sequence). The DNA of the CDR3 is TGTGCCTGGAGTGTCTTTCGGGTGGGCACCTTC. Translation: CAWSVFRVGTF.

This clone was recorded only once. It is likely a read error, because the conserved phenylalanine at the end of the CDR3 is missing. The DNA is omitted, as the CDR3 cannot be located on it reliably, and the CDR3 follows TCRdb's listing. The chain combines TRBV9 with TRBJ2-7; whether TRBD1, the table's D call, matches the DNA was not checked. Germline V gives CDR1 SGDLS, CDR2 YYNGEE. Inclusive of both ends, the CDR3 amounts to 14 amino acids. The CDR3 is CASSVGCQAQFFWR.

The gene calls are TRBV4-2 and TRBJ2-1; tentative D call: TRBD1 (9 bases). Deletions cut 4 bases from V and 6 bases from J, with 16 bases between. CDR3 length: 15 amino acids. The germline V gene has CDR1 LGHNA and CDR2 YNFKEQ. The CDR3 nucleotides read TGTGCCAGCAGCCCGGGGGGGGGACAGGGCAATGAGCAGTTCTTC. The encoded protein is CASSPGGGQGNEQFF.